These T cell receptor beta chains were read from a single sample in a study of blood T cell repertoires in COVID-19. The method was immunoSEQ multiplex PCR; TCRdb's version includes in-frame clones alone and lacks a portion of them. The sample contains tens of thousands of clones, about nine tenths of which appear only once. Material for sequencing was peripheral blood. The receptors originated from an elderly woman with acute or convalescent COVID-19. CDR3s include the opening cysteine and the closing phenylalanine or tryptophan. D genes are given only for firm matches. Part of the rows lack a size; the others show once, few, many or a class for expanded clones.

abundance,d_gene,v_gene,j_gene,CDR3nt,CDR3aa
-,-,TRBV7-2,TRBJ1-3,TGTGCCAGCAGCTTAGCGTCAGGGACTGGAAACACCATATATTTT,CASSLASGTGNTIYF
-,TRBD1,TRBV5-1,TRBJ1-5,TGCGCCAGCAGCGTAACAGGGGGCGAGAATCAGCCCCAGCATTTT,CASSVTGGENQPQHF
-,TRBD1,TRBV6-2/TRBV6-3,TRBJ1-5,TGTGCCAGCAGTTATACAGGGGGCATGGGCAATCAGCCCCAGCATTTT,CASSYTGGMGNQPQHF
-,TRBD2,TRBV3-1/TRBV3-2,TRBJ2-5,TGTGCCAGCAGCCAAGGTGCGGGAGAAGAGACCCAGTACTTC,CASSQGAGEETQYF
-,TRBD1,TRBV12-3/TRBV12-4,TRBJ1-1,TGTGCCAGCGCGGGACAGATGAACACTGAAGCTTTCTTT,CASAGQMNTEAFF
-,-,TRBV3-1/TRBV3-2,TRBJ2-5,TGTGCCAGCAGCCAACGAGAGACCCAGTACTTC,CASSQRETQYF
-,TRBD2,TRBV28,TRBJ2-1,TGTGCCAGCAGTTTAATAGGCGGGGGGAGCTCCTACAATGAGCAGTTCTTC,CASSLIGGGSSYNEQFF
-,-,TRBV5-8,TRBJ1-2,TGTGCCAGCAGCCCGAGGGGGGGGCAGAACTATGGCTACACCTTC,CASSPRGGQNYGYTF
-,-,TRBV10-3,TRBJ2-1,TGTGCCATCGGCCAAAACGCGCGGGAAGGTTCCCAAGAGCAGTTCTTC,CAIGQNAREGSQEQFF
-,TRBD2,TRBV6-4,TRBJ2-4,TGTGCCAGCAGTGAACTAGCGGGGGGAGGAGGCATTCAGTACTTC,CASSELAGGGGIQYF
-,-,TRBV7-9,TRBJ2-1,TGTGCCAGCGAGGCAGGGTCCTACAATGAGCAGTTCTTC,CASEAGSYNEQFF
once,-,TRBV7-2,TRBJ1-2,TGTGCCAGCAGCTTCCCAGGACGGGGTGGCTACACCTTC,CASSFPGRGGYTF
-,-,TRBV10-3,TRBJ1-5,TGTGCCATCAGTGAGCGGGACATAGGCAATCAGCCCCAGCATTTT,CAISERDIGNQPQHF
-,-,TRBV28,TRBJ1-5,TGTGCCAGCAGCCGGACCCCCAGGGGACAGCCCCAGCATTTT,CASSRTPRGQPQHF
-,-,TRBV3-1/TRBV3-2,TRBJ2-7,TGTGCCAGCAGCCAAGTCGTAGGGGTATCCTACGAGCAGTACTTC,CASSQVVGVSYEQYF
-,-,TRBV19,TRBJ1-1,TGTGCCAGTAGTCCCCGACAGGCCTCCTTCGAAGCTTTCTTT,CASSPRQASFEAFF
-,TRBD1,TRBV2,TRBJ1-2,TGTGCCAGCAGTCCTAGTTTTACAGGGGCGCATGGCTACACCTTC,CASSPSFTGAHGYTF
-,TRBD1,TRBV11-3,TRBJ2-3,TGTGCCAGCAGCTTAGAAGTAGGGGGCGATACGCAGTATTTT,CASSLEVGGDTQYF
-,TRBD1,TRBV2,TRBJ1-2,TGTGCCAGCAACCTATTAACCGGGACAGGGTTTGGCTACACCTTC,CASNLLTGTGFGYTF
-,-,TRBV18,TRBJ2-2,TGTGCCAGCTCACCACTGCCGGGGGCCGGGGAGCTGTTTTTT,CASSPLPGAGELFF
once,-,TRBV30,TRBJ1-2,TGTGCCTGGACCACAGGGTTATTGGGTGGCTACACCTTC,CAWTTGLLGGYTF
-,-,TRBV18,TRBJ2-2,TGTGCCAGCTCGCCGGGACAACGCGCCGGGGAGCTGTTTTTT,CASSPGQRAGELFF
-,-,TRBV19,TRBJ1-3,TGTGCCAGTAGTATCTCGAGCGGAAACTCTGGAAACACCATATATTTT,CASSISSGNSGNTIYF
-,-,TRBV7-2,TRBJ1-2,TGTGCCAGCAGCTTATCCGGGGTCCCCCTTTACTACACCTTC,CASSLSGVPLYYTF
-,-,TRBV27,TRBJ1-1,TGTGCCAGCACGCCTAGGACAAACACTGAAGCTTTCTTT,CASTPRTNTEAFF